The 30 T cell receptor beta chains reported below all come from one sample, sequenced in a study of T cell clones after liver transplantation. This table comes from immunoSEQ multiplex PCR, and its TCRdb copy is limited to in-frame clones, with some not included. The sample includes 60,000 or so clones, approximately 77% of them seen just once. The sample was CD4+ T cells from blood, taken at the 22-month timepoint. These receptors were taken from a human patient who received a liver transplant. Some of these T cells may belong to the graft donor.

The chain joins TRBV4-1 to TRBJ2-3; D uncertain. Trimming pared 3 bases from V and 1 base from J, leaving 11 bases between. Germline V gives CDR1 MGHRA, CDR2 YSYEKL. There are 15 residues in the CDR3. The CDR3 bases are TGCGCCAGCAGCCAGCAAGTCGCTGGCACAGATACGCAGTATTTT. This gives the protein CASSQQVAGTDTQYF.

This sequence joins TRBV5-4 and TRBJ2-7, with D tentatively TRBD1 (5 bases). Germline assignment: CDR1 SGHNT and CDR2 YYREEE (reference sequence). The CDR3 is made up of 15 amino acids. Between the trimmed V and J ends, which lost 3 bases and 6 bases, there was a span of 19 bases. As DNA, the CDR3 is TGTGCCAGCAGCTATCAGGGAAGGGGCTTGGGCGAGCAGTACTTC. Its translation: CASSYQGRGLGEQYF.

The rearrangement uses TRBV9 and TRBJ1-3; D is perhaps TRBD1 (5 bases). This CDR3 region has 15 residues. V was cut by 4 bases and J by 0 bases, with 11 bases left in between. Germline V gene data show CDR1 as SGDLS and CDR2 as YYNGEE. The CDR3 loop reads CASSQGAHSGNTIYF. The DNA of the CDR3 is TGTGCCAGCAGCCAGGGTGCCCACTCTGGAAACACCATATATTTT.

The chain links TRBV28 to TRBJ1-5; D unclear. The CDR3 sequence is 15 residues long. CDR1 and CDR2 (germline): MDHEN, SYDVKM. V was pared by 1 base and J by 0 bases, with 7 bases between. The CDR3 loop reads CASSLSSHSNQPQHF. The CDR3 DNA is TGTGCCAGCAGTTTATCCAGTCATAGCAATCAGCCCCAGCATTTT.

This clone has a handful of counts. This chain uses TRBV6-5 with TRBJ2-7; tentative D call: TRBD2 (7 bases). The V and J ends lost 6 bases and 7 bases respectively, with 16 bases between them. Germline-derived CDR1 and CDR2 are MNHEY and SVGAGI. The CDR3 is 13 amino acids. CDR3 amino acids: CASSPRGAREQYF. The CDR3 coding sequence is TGTGCCAGCAGCCCTCGGGGGGCGCGGGAGCAGTACTTC.

This clone was observed a single time. This rearrangement joins TRBV6-1 to TRBJ1-4; D is undetermined. Germline V lookup: CDR1 MNHNS, CDR2 SASEGT. With 8 bases removed from V and 2 bases from J, the gap between germline ends came to 6 bases. The CDR3 runs 12 residues. The CDR3 reads CASWQTNEKLFF. CDR3 DNA: TGTGCCAGCTGGCAGACTAATGAAAAACTGTTTTTT.

This clone came up a few times. The chain joins TRBV5-1 to TRBJ1-2; D gene ambiguous. With 0 bases removed from V and 7 bases from J, the gap between germline ends came to 10 bases. From germline, CDR1 is SGHRS and CDR2 YFSETQ. This CDR3 comprises 13 residues. The CDR3 DNA sequence: TGCGCCAGCAGCTTGGGGGGAGTAGGTGGCTACACCTTC. It is translated as CASSLGGVGGYTF.

This clone was seen a handful of times. The J gene is TRBJ1-6, the V gene TRBV29-1; a possible D gene is TRBD1 (6 bases). The V end was cut by 6 bases, the J end by 8 bases, with 14 bases between. Germline CDR1 is SQVTM and CDR2 is ANQGSEA. The CDR3 totals 13 residues. In nucleotides, the CDR3 is TGCAGCGTGACCCTAGGGGGGGATTCACCCCTCCACTTT. Its protein product is CSVTLGGDSPLHF.

The genes are TRBV5-4 and TRBJ2-1; D is unresolved. Trimming removed 0 bases from V and 1 base from J, with 2 bases in between. The CDR3 has 13 amino acids. Germline lookup yields CDR1 SGHNT and CDR2 YYREEE (reference sequence). The CDR3 DNA sequence: TGTGCCAGCAGCTTGGATTCCTACAATGAGCAGTTCTTC. Protein: CASSLDSYNEQFF. The full variable domain, rest sourced from reference TRBV5-4 and TRBJ2-1, is ETGVTQSPTHLIKTRGQQVTLRCSSQSGHNTVSWYQQALGQGPQFIFQYYREEENGRGNFPPRFSGLQFPNYSSELNVNALELDDSALYLCASSLDSYNEQFFGPGTRLTVL.

This rearrangement joins TRBV7-9 to TRBJ2-6, with no clear D. The V gene lost 7 bases and the J gene lost 0 bases, with 10 bases spanning the gap. Germline CDR1 is SEHNR and CDR2 is FQNEAQ (reference sequence). This CDR3 is built from 15 residues. The CDR3 reads CASTPRASGANVLTF. For the CDR3, the DNA is TGTGCCAGCACTCCTCGTGCCTCTGGGGCCAACGTCCTGACTTTC.

The chain is built from TRBV11-2 and TRBJ1-5, with a possible D match to TRBD1 (5 bases). Trimming cost V 5 bases and J 7 bases, with 12 bases left between them. Germline V gene lookup returns CDR1 SGHAT and CDR2 FQNNGV. CDR3 length equals 13 residues. The CDR3 sequence is CASSREGRQPQHF. DNA for the CDR3: TGTGCCAGCAGCCGGGAGGGGCGGCAGCCCCAGCATTTT.

CDR3 bases: TGTGCCACCAGCAGGGATCGGGACCGGGCCTACGAGCAGTACTTC. This gives the protein CATSRDRDRAYEQYF. The chain carries TRBV15 and TRBJ2-7; possibly TRBD1 or TRBD2 for D (5 bases each). V was trimmed by 3 bases and J by 2 bases, leaving 14 bases between them. CDR3 length: 15 residues. Germline CDR1 reads LNHNV; CDR2 reads YYDKDF (reference sequence). Filled out from reference TRBV15 and TRBJ2-7, the complete variable domain reads DAMVIQNPRYQVTQFGKPVTLSCSQTLNHNVMYWYQQKSSQAPKLLFHYYDKDFNNEADTPDNFQSRRPNTSFCFLDIRSPGLGDTAMYLCATSRDRDRAYEQYFGPGTRLTVT.

This chain connects TRBV7-9 to TRBJ2-3; D may be TRBD1 or TRBD2 (5 bases each). V dropped 4 bases and J dropped 2 bases, with 16 bases sitting between them. Germline-derived CDR1 and CDR2 are SEHNR and FQNEAQ (reference sequence). The CDR3 is 16 amino acids. CDR3: CASSSGGRGVTDTQYF. The CDR3 DNA follows: TGTGCCAGCAGCTCCGGTGGACGAGGGGTCACAGATACGCAGTATTTT.

This chain links TRBV20-1 with TRBJ1-2, with D uncertain. Germline-derived CDR1 and CDR2 are DFQATT and SNEGSKA (reference sequence). The CDR3 is 10 amino acids. V was shortened by 6 bases and J by 6 bases, with 8 bases between the two germline ends. DNA of the CDR3: TGCAGTGCGTCGCGGAATGGCTACACCTTC. This codes for CSASRNGYTF.

The rearrangement links TRBV11-3 to TRBJ2-3; 16 nucleotides match TRBD2. Trimming removed 4 bases from V and 5 bases from J; junction bases left unmatched: 9. The CDR3 has 18 amino acids. The germline gives CDR1 SGHNT, CDR2 YENEEA. Written as DNA, the CDR3 is TGTGCCAGCAGCTCCGGGACTAGCGGGGGGGCCTCACAAGATACGCAGTATTTT. It yields the protein CASSSGTSGGASQDTQYF.

The chain is built from TRBV6-6 and TRBJ2-1, with D perhaps TRBD1 or TRBD2 (6 bases each). V was clipped by 5 bases and J by 6 bases, with 14 bases between them. Germline loops: CDR1 MNHNY, CDR2 SVGAGI (reference sequence). This CDR3 has 14 amino acids. The CDR3 sequence: CASSNGGPTNEQFF. The CDR3, as DNA: TGTGCCAGCAGTAACGGGGGCCCAACCAATGAGCAGTTCTTC.

The rearrangement uses TRBV9 and TRBJ2-2, with D perhaps matching TRBD1 (5 bases). The germline CDR1 and CDR2 sequences are SGDLS and YYNGEE. The CDR3 has 14 amino acids. Trimming took 1 base from V and 6 from J, leaving 10 bases between them. The CDR3 loop reads CASSVTPGSGELFF. The CDR3 coding sequence is TGTGCCAGCAGCGTAACCCCAGGGTCCGGGGAGCTGTTTTTT.

This chain uses TRBV5-4 with TRBJ1-3; D call uncertain. CDR3 length equals 15 residues. The V gene lost 4 bases and the J gene lost 4 bases, with 15 bases spanning the gap. CDR1 SGHNT and CDR2 YYREEE come from the germline V gene (reference sequence). The CDR3 DNA reads as TGTGCCAGCAGCGACCGACCGTGGGGAGGAAACACCATATATTTT. Protein: CASSDRPWGGNTIYF.

The sample holds one count of this clone. J is TRBJ2-1 and V is TRBV7-6, with a possible D match to TRBD1 (5 bases). The V and J ends lost 5 bases and 10 bases respectively, with 18 bases between them. The CDR3 covers 14 residues. Germline V gives CDR1 SGHVS, CDR2 FNYEAQ. The CDR3 is CASSPDILGHEQFF. CDR3 DNA: TGTGCCAGCAGCCCTGACATTTTAGGACACGAGCAGTTCTTC.

The rearrangement links TRBV5-1 to TRBJ2-7; 11 bases fit TRBD1. Germline CDR1 SGHRS, CDR2 YFSETQ. V dropped 7 bases and J dropped 3; count of bases not matched to a gene: 6. This CDR3 comprises 14 residues. CDR3 nucleotide sequence: TGCGCCAGCTCCTCCGGGACAGGGGGCTACGAGCAGTACTTC. This gives the protein CASSSGTGGYEQYF.

DNA of the CDR3: TGTGCCAGCAGCCCGGACATCTCTGGAAACACCATATATTTT. Translating gives CASSPDISGNTIYF. V gene TRBV7-9 combines with J gene TRBJ1-3; D possibly corresponds to TRBD1 (5 bases). Trimming took 5 bases from V and 0 from J, leaving 8 bases between them. The CDR3 is made up of 14 amino acids. Germline CDR1 is SEHNR and CDR2 is FQNEAQ (reference sequence).

V usage is TRBV18 and J usage is TRBJ1-1, with 7 positions matching TRBD1. The ends lost 3 bases at V and 2 bases at J; junction bases unmatched: 6. The CDR3 runs to 15 residues. Germline V CDR1 and CDR2: KGHSH, LQKENI. This CDR3 is CASSPGDRANTEAFF. The CDR3 DNA follows: TGTGCCAGCTCACCCGGAGACAGGGCAAACACTGAAGCTTTCTTT.

The CDR3 here is CASSLARGNTEAFF. In DNA form, the CDR3 reads TGTGCCAGCAGCTTGGCCCGGGGAAACACTGAAGCTTTCTTT. The gene calls are TRBV7-2 and TRBJ1-1, with D unclear. The CDR3 is 14 amino acids. Between the trimmed V and J ends, which lost 3 bases and 2 bases, there was a span of 10 bases. Germline V gene data show CDR1 as SGHTA and CDR2 as FQGNSA.

This clone was counted a few times. The chain links TRBV5-1 to TRBJ2-2, with D possibly TRBD1 on 5 matching bases. The CDR3 contains 16 residues. Germline values: CDR1 SGHRS, CDR2 YFSETQ. V lost 0 bases and J 1 base, leaving 10 bases between the germline ends. In DNA, the CDR3 is TGCGCCAGCAGCTTGGAACCCACAGGGAACACCGGGGAGCTGTTTTTT. This codes for CASSLEPTGNTGELFF.

V is TRBV6-1 and J is TRBJ2-3; D gene unclear. CDR1 and CDR2 (germline): MNHNS, SASEGT. CDR3 length: 15 residues. The V and J ends lost 4 bases and 3 bases respectively, with 14 bases between them. The CDR3 protein is CASSVVAVGTDTQYF. CDR3 nucleotide sequence: TGTGCCAGCAGTGTGGTGGCAGTGGGGACAGATACGCAGTATTTT.

The table lists this clone with a count of one. The CDR3 region is CASSLLGGNQPQHF. As DNA, the CDR3 is TGTGCCAGCAGCCTCTTGGGGGGCAATCAGCCCCAGCATTTT. The chain recombines TRBV7-9 with TRBJ1-5, with a tentative D call TRBD1 (5 bases). V was shortened by 5 bases and J by 2 bases, with 10 bases between the two germline ends. The CDR3 loop spans 14 amino acids. Germline V gene data show CDR1 as SEHNR and CDR2 as FQNEAQ (reference sequence).

This chain links TRBV29-1 with TRBJ2-7; D is possibly TRBD1 (5 bases). This CDR3 has 11 amino acids. The germline V and J ends were trimmed by 8 bases and 5 bases, with 13 bases remaining between them. The germline CDR1 and CDR2 sequences are SQVTM and ANQGSEA. The CDR3: CSISQANEQYF. CDR3 bases: TGCAGCATATCACAGGCAAACGAGCAGTACTTC.

The count of this clone is one. The chain combines TRBV4-1 with TRBJ2-2, with D hard to call. Trimming removed 0 bases at V and 7 bases at J, with 12 bases between. The length of the CDR3 is 15 residues. Germline V gene data show CDR1 as MGHRA and CDR2 as YSYEKL. The CDR3 sequence: CASSQESAVIGELFF. In DNA form, the CDR3 reads TGCGCCAGCAGCCAAGAGTCAGCCGTCATCGGGGAGCTGTTTTTT.

This clone turned up a few times. CDR3 DNA: TGTGCCAGCAGCCCGCAGGGGCCCGGTGGCTACACCTTC. Encoded protein: CASSPQGPGGYTF. The chain is built from TRBV28 and TRBJ1-2, with D possibly TRBD1 on 6 matching bases. The CDR3 is 13 residues long. Germline lookup yields CDR1 MDHEN and CDR2 SYDVKM. The ends were cut back, 6 bases at V and 7 bases at J, with 15 bases in the middle.

This clone was detected a few times. The chain uses TRBV6-5 and TRBJ1-1, with D hard to call. V was pared by 0 bases and J by 2 bases, with 7 bases between. CDR1 is MNHEY, CDR2 SVGAGI, per germline. This CDR3 contains 14 residues. CDR3 region: CASSYSVGNTEAFF. The CDR3 nucleotides read TGTGCCAGCAGTTACTCAGTAGGTAACACTGAAGCTTTCTTT.